The 7 T cell receptor beta chains below all came from one sample that was sequenced in a study of blood T cells in healthy people across ages. The use of a sample-barcoded 5' primer and a J-beta primer mix characterized a second PCR of 7 to 11 cycles. A single record per CDR3 protein comes from TCRdb applying MiXCR to the 5' RACE reads. This table has around 1,700,000 distinct CDR3 sequences, 28% appearing once. Sample: blood. The receptors derive from a woman younger than 45 in good health.

This chain links TRBV29-1 with TRBJ1-2; D might be TRBD1 (5 bases). The germline V gene encodes CDR1 SQVTM and CDR2 ANQGSEA. The CDR3 consists of 13 residues. Trimming cost V 0 bases and J 4 bases, with 9 bases left between them. The CDR3, as DNA: TGCAGCGTTGAAGAGGGGGGATGCTATGGCTACACCTTC. It specifies CSVEEGGCYGYTF.

This clonotype was picked up many times. The gene calls are TRBV20-1 and TRBJ2-7; D gene ambiguous. CDR1 and CDR2 (germline): DFQATT, SNEGSKA (reference sequence). Between the trimmed V and J ends, which lost 6 bases and 3 bases, there was a span of 12 bases. This CDR3 has 12 amino acids. CDR3 loop: CSAEGVSYEQYF. CDR3 nucleotide sequence: TGCAGTGCGGAAGGAGTTAGCTACGAGCAGTACTTC.

This clonotype has ten or more counts. CDR3 DNA: TGTGCCAGCAGTCTGAGCGAGGGGAAGGAGACCCAGTACTTC. Residues: CASSLSEGKETQYF. The chain employs TRBV6-5 and TRBJ2-5, with D possibly called TRBD1 or TRBD2 (5 bases each). From germline, CDR1 is MNHEY and CDR2 SVGAGI. CDR3 length equals 14 residues. V lost 5 bases, J lost 5 bases, and 15 bases lay in between.

This clonotype was picked up a small number of times. The chain is built from TRBV7-2 and TRBJ1-2, with 8 bases aligning to TRBD1. The CDR3 totals 14 residues. Germline V gene lookup returns CDR1 SGHTA and CDR2 FQGNSA. V lost 7 bases, J lost 8 bases, and 12 bases stayed unmatched. The CDR3 region is CASNYLGTGGGYTF. As DNA, the CDR3 is TGTGCCAGCAATTATCTCGGGACAGGCGGAGGCTACACCTTC.

This clonotype has only a few counts. V usage is TRBV2 and J usage is TRBJ2-1, with D possibly TRBD2 on 6 matching bases. The germline V gene encodes CDR1 SNHLY and CDR2 FYNNEI. The CDR3 is 14 amino acids. The ends were cut back, 9 bases at V and 3 bases at J, with 15 bases in the middle. Here the CDR3 reads CARGREEGYNEQFF. In DNA form, the CDR3 reads TGTGCCAGGGGAAGGGAGGAGGGCTACAATGAGCAGTTCTTC.

This clonotype was picked up a small number of times. The rearrangement links TRBV12-3 or TRBV12-4 to TRBJ2-1; D unclear. This CDR3 contains 12 residues. V lost 6 bases to trimming and J lost 8 bases, with 11 bases between them. This chain's CDR3 is CASRAIEDEQFF. The CDR3 DNA reads as TGTGCCAGCAGGGCTATTGAGGATGAGCAGTTCTTC.

This clonotype was detected many times. This chain links TRBV9 with TRBJ2-1; possibly TRBD1 for D (6 bases). This CDR3 spans 14 amino acids. With 3 bases removed from V and 6 bases from J, the gap between germline ends came to 13 bases. In germline, CDR1 is SGDLS, CDR2 YYNGEE. In nucleotides, the CDR3 is TGTGCCAGCAGCGAATCACAGGGCTCCAATGAGCAGTTCTTC. It encodes CASSESQGSNEQFF.